This T cell receptor beta chain was observed in a study of cytomegalovirus exposure and HLA in healthy donors. Overall study: Ancestry clustering placed around four fifths of 300 to 400 genotyped donors in the Caucasian-associated cluster.

General study findings and limits: Later genetic work tied a missense DCLRE1C variant to beta-chain V and J trimming. In an earlier analysis, about 87% or about 30%: the productive usage of most TCR beta V segments. Sequencing depth across donors, presence/absence analyses assumed, was roughly uniform.

About this clone itself: Its antigen remains unknown.

The PCR ran on 60 Vbeta and 13 Jbeta primers. The table came from immunoSEQ multiplex PCR; TCRdb's copy has only in-frame clones and leaves some out. This table has some 160,000 clones, about 82% appearing once. The CDR3 spans 15 residues. Germline CDR1 and CDR2: SNHLY and FYNNEI. The V end lost 1 base, the J end lost 3 bases, and 11 bases lay between the germline ends. The chain joins TRBV2 to TRBJ2-3, with no clear D. The sequenced sample was PBMCs. This TCR was sampled from a male donor in good health and CMV-seronegative. In DNA form, the CDR3 reads TGTGCCAGCAGTGAAGGTGGAGCCCAGACAGATACGCAGTATTTT. Protein: CASSEGGAQTDTQYF.